This record covers a single T cell receptor (beta chain). The antigen is not known. The data belong to a study of cytomegalovirus exposure and HLA in healthy donors. Study outcomes and limitations: Despite most TCR sequences being rare, some public TCRs occurred in many donors.

Primers: 60 Vbeta forward and 13 Jbeta reverse. The method was immunoSEQ multiplex PCR; TCRdb's version includes in-frame clones alone and lacks a portion of them. The sample carries 150,000 to 200,000 clones, approximately 86% recorded once. The CDR3 spans 15 residues. Germline V gene data show CDR1 as SGHTA and CDR2 as FQGNSA. Trimming pared 1 base from V and 2 bases from J, leaving 12 bases between. Donors were ostensibly healthy at sampling, although undocumented immune exposures were probable. The sequence was collected from a woman aged 18-30 years in good health and CMV-seronegative. The chain employs TRBV7-2 and TRBJ2-7; a possible D gene is TRBD2 (7 bases). Source material: PBMCs. CDR3 protein: CASSLGRGPPYEQYF. DNA for the CDR3: TGTGCCAGCAGCTTAGGGCGGGGGCCTCCCTACGAGCAGTACTTC. Full variable domain (rest looked up from reference TRBV7-2 and TRBJ2-7): GAGVSQSPSNKVTEKGKDVELRCDPISGHTALYWYRQSLGQGLEFLIYFQGNSAPDKSGLPSDRFSAERTGGSVSTLTIQRTQQEDSAVYLCASSLGRGPPYEQYFGPGTRLTVT.